The present TCR beta chain was sequenced within a study of siplizumab effects on memory and regulatory T cells. Whole-study findings and limits: Only a minor fraction of alloreactive clones mapped to unstimulated subsets. Naive T cells appeared more varied than memory cells and looked like key alloresponse contributors. Among sequences traceable to unstimulated CD4+ memory cells, alloreactive ones were significantly reduced by siplizumab.

Turning to this clone: Antigen: not known.

Per sample, roughly 94,000 TCR templates underwent assay. The protocol was immunoSEQ multiplex PCR, while the TCRdb copy is restricted to in-frame clones and leaves out a portion. The sample has tens of thousands of clones, less than 90% seen once; the top ten hold approximately 3.8%. This CDR3 region has 15 residues. V dropped 4 bases and J dropped 9; count of bases not matched to a gene: 15. Germline loops: CDR1 SNHLY, CDR2 FYNNEI. The genes are TRBV2 and TRBJ2-7, with 7 bases that match TRBD1. What was sequenced was memory CD4+ T cells sorted from blood. This TCR was recovered from a human donor in good health. The CDR3, as DNA: TGTGCCAGCAGTGCCGCAACAGGGGAGCGACGCAGGCAGTACTTC. Its translation is CASSAATGERRRQYF.